This TCR beta chain originates from a study of long-term antiretroviral therapy in people with HIV. Points from the study as a whole: Clonal expansions arising prior to ART prevailed in the repertoire at every time point. Even long-term ART left TRB diversity below transplant donor controls, despite gains.

Until DNA extraction, the samples held between 1-10 million cryopreserved PBMC. Germline loops: CDR1 SGHVS, CDR2 FQNEAQ. The CDR3 has 17 amino acids. Trimming took 1 base from V and 0 from J; bases not matched to a gene: 8. An immunoSEQ assay, version v3.0, was performed at survey level. Data came from immunoSEQ multiplex PCR; TCRdb stores just in-frame clones and leaves some out. Here the sample spans tens of thousands of clones, over 90% being singletons. A note on this clone: What it binds is unknown.

This specimen consisted of unsorted PBMCs, obtained 7.6 years after starting antiretroviral therapy. The sequence was collected from a middle-aged woman with HIV. The chain uses TRBV7-8 and TRBJ1-2, with 7 positions matching TRBD1. CDR3 nucleotide sequence: TGTGCCAGCAGCTTAGGGGACAGCAGGACGTCTAACTATGGCTACACCTTC. Translated, it gives CASSLGDSRTSNYGYTF.